A selection of T cell receptor beta chains follows, all from one sample in a study of T-cell reconstitution after alpha-beta-depleted transplantation in children. TCRdb independently ran MiXCR on the PCR reads; one entry per CDR3 protein. The sample includes some 830,000 distinct CDR3 sequences, around 17% of them seen just once. Sequencing used PBMCs, mostly from graft donor cells, obtained 360 days after TCRalphabeta/CD19-depleted stem cell transplant. The origin of the receptors is a male patient under 18 who had a stem cell transplant for acute lymphoblastic leukemia, so the T cells may come from the graft donor. Each CDR3 is given with its conserved first and last residue. A D gene is named only where the DNA matches it firmly. For some rows the clone size is stated as once, few or many, or as a class when expanded; others skip it.

clone size	J gene	V gene	D gene	CDR3 protein	CDR3 DNA
NA	TRBJ2-1	TRBV11-1	TRBD2	CASSPGLGLASSYNEQFF	TGTGCCAGCAGCCCCGGGTTGGGACTAGCGAGCTCCTACAATGAGCAGTTCTTC
few	TRBJ2-7	TRBV29-1	NA	CSVGGPSDAYEQYF	TGCAGCGTTGGGGGGCCTAGCGATGCCTACGAGCAGTACTTC
NA	TRBJ2-7	TRBV5-1	NA	CASSLALNAEQYF	TGCGCCAGCAGCTTGGCCCTAAATGCCGAGCAGTACTTC
few	TRBJ2-1	TRBV6-2/TRBV6-3	NA	CASSFPTSWGHNEQFF	TGTGCCAGCAGTTTCCCGACTAGTTGGGGGCACAATGAGCAGTTCTTC
NA	TRBJ2-2	TRBV5-1	NA	CASSLNEQGTGELFF	TGCGCCAGCAGCTTGAACGAACAGGGCACCGGGGAGCTGTTTTTT
NA	TRBJ2-3	TRBV18	TRBD1	CASSPEQGATDTQYF	TGTGCCAGCTCACCAGAACAGGGGGCAACAGATACGCAGTATTTT
many	TRBJ1-1	TRBV5-4	NA	CASSLATSDSRWAFF	TGTGCCAGCAGCTTGGCCACTTCTGACAGTAGGTGGGCTTTCTTT
many	TRBJ2-2	TRBV11-2	TRBD2	CASSLEAVLSGRATGELFF	TGTGCCAGCAGCTTAGAGGCGGTTCTTAGCGGGAGGGCCACTGGGGAGCTGTTTTTT
few	TRBJ1-4	TRBV9	NA	CASSAGEWLNEKLFF	TGTGCCAGCAGCGCAGGGGAATGGCTAAATGAAAAACTGTTTTTT
NA	TRBJ1-1	TRBV28	TRBD1	CASSDRGRYTEAFF	TGTGCCAGCAGTGACAGGGGGCGGTACACTGAAGCTTTCTTT
NA	TRBJ2-4	TRBV4-1	NA	CASSQDRANIQYF	TGCGCCAGCAGCCAAGACAGGGCGAACATTCAGTACTTC
few	TRBJ2-5	TRBV10-1	NA	CASSESPAFGLETQYF	TGCGCCAGCAGTGAGTCGCCCGCGTTTGGGTTGGAGACCCAGTACTTC
NA	TRBJ2-3	TRBV4-2	TRBD1	CASSHRQGAVAEGADTQYF	TGTGCCAGCAGCCATCGACAGGGGGCCGTAGCCGAAGGAGCAGATACGCAGTATTTT
many	TRBJ1-4	TRBV25-1	NA	CASSREFGEKLFF	TGTGCCAGCAGCCGGGAATTTGGAGAAAAACTGTTTTTT
NA	TRBJ2-3	TRBV6-5	TRBD2	CASSYGLAGAADTQYF	TGTGCCAGCAGTTACGGACTAGCGGGAGCGGCAGATACGCAGTATTTT
NA	TRBJ2-1	TRBV7-8	NA	CASSSNRPPSINEQFF	TGTGCCAGCAGCTCTAACAGGCCCCCTTCGATAAATGAGCAGTTCTTC
few	TRBJ2-4	TRBV21-1	NA	CASSPHVAGAQNIQYF	TGTGCCAGCAGCCCCCACGTAGCGGGAGCGCAAAACATTCAGTACTTC
many	TRBJ2-3	TRBV9	TRBD1	CASSAYLGTGTITDTQYF	TGTGCCAGCAGCGCCTACTTGGGGACAGGGACCATCACAGATACGCAGTATTTT
NA	TRBJ1-2	TRBV20-1	NA	CSARDYGGADGYTF	TGCAGTGCTAGAGATTACGGAGGTGCGGATGGCTACACCTTC
NA	TRBJ2-5	TRBV5-1	NA	CASSLVVSSGVETQYF	TGCGCCAGCAGCTTGGTTGTCTCGTCCGGCGTGGAGACCCAGTACTTC
few	TRBJ2-2	TRBV27	TRBD2	CASSQPGLIYAGELFF	TGTGCCAGCAGTCAACCGGGACTAATTTACGCCGGGGAGCTGTTTTTT
few	TRBJ2-7	TRBV6-1	TRBD1	CASSERWDSFYEQYF	TGTGCCAGCAGTGAGCGTTGGGACAGTTTCTACGAGCAGTACTTC
few	TRBJ1-2	TRBV6-1	NA	CASSESWSRGYGYTF	TGTGCCAGCAGTGAAAGCTGGTCGCGGGGCTATGGCTACACCTTC
NA	TRBJ2-7	TRBV11-2	TRBD1	CASSLYGQGWVPNEQYF	TGTGCCAGCAGCTTATACGGACAGGGGTGGGTCCCCAACGAGCAGTACTTC
NA	TRBJ2-1	TRBV27	NA	CASSRRLVSSYNEQFF	TGTGCCAGCAGTCGCCGACTAGTGAGCTCCTACAATGAGCAGTTCTTC
few	TRBJ1-2	TRBV29-1	NA	CSVDPRGNRGDGYTF	TGCAGCGTTGATCCCCGAGGGAACAGAGGGGATGGCTACACCTTC
NA	TRBJ2-5	TRBV23-1	TRBD2	CASSQSGGNPSGSWEETQYF	TGCGCCAGCAGTCAATCGGGGGGTAATCCTAGCGGGAGTTGGGAAGAGACCCAGTACTTC